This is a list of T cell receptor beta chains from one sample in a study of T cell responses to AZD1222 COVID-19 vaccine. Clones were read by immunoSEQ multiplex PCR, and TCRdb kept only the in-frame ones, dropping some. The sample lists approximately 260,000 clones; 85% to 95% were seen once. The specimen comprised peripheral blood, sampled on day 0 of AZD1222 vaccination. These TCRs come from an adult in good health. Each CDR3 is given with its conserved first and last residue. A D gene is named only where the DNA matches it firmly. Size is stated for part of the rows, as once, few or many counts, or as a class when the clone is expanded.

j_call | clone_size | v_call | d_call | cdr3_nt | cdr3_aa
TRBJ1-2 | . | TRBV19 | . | TGTGCCAGTAGTAGGGACGGTAATAACTATGGCTACACCTTC | CASSRDGNNYGYTF
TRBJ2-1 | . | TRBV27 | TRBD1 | TGTGCCAGCAGTTTAATTTCGGGGCCCGTAGGGGGCGAGCTCTACAATGAGCAGTTCTTC | CASSLISGPVGGELYNEQFF
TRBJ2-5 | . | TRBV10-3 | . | TGTGCCATCAGTGGAGGGCGAGAGACCCAGTACTTC | CAISGGRETQYF
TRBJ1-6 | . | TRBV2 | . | TGTGCCAGCATAGGAGGGAAGGAGAGTTCACCCCTCCACTTT | CASIGGKESSPLHF
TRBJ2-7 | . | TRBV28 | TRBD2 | TGTGCCAGCAGTTCCCCGCCGGGGGGGCAGTACTTC | CASSSPPGGQYF
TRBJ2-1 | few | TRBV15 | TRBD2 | TGTGCCACCAGCAGAGACCTCAGGACTAGCCACTACAATGAGCAGTTCTTC | CATSRDLRTSHYNEQFF
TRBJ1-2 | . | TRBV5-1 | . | TGCGCCAGCAGCCCGGCGGGACAAGTTTCCTATGGCTACACCTTC | CASSPAGQVSYGYTF
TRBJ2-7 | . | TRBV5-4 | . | TGTGCCAGCAGCAGCCGGGACATACCCTACTACGAGCAGTACTTC | CASSSRDIPYYEQYF
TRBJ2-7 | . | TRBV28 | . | TGTGCCAGCAGTTTCGCGTACACCTACGAGCAGTACTTC | CASSFAYTYEQYF
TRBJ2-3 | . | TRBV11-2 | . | TGTGCCAGCAGCTTAGCAGGGTCTAGCACAGATACGCAGTATTTT | CASSLAGSSTDTQYF
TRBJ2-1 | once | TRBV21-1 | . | TGTGCCAGCAGTTTAGCGGGTTCCTACAATGAGCAGTTCTTC | CASSLAGSYNEQFF
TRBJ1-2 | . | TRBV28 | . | TGTGCCAGCAGTATGACAGACTATGGCTACACCTTC | CASSMTDYGYTF
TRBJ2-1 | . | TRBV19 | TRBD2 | TGTGCCAGTACCTCCACCGGCGGGGGGGCCCACTTCGACAATGAGCAGTTCTTC | CASTSTGGGAHFDNEQFF
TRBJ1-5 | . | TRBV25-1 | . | TGTGCCAGCAGTGAGTCGGGGGGATTTAATCAGCCCCAGCATTTT | CASSESGGFNQPQHF
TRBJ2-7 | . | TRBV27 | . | TGTGCCAGCAGGACTCCCGGGGCCTACGAGCAGTACTTC | CASRTPGAYEQYF
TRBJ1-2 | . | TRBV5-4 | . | TGTGCCAGCAGCTTGGTAGGATCTAACTATGGCTACACCTTC | CASSLVGSNYGYTF
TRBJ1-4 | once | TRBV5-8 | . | TGTGCCAGCAGCTTGGGCCGACTGGCAACTAATGAAAAACTGTTTTTT | CASSLGRLATNEKLFF